This TCR beta chain derives from a study of beta chain features in type 1 diabetes. Sorting of CD4+ naive, central memory, regulatory and stem cell-like memory cells was performed via CD45RO/CCR7/CD25/CD127/CD95/CD27. Germline V gene data show CDR1 as GTSNPN and CDR2 as SVGIG (reference sequence). The CDR3 spans 17 residues. The V and J ends lost 2 bases and 1 base respectively, with 20 bases between them. Study-wide results and limits: Moderately but significantly shorter TCRB CDR3s were found in Type 1 diabetes patients in all four CD4+ subsets. A potential PCR bias toward shorter templates would be equal in patient and control samples.

A note on this clone: The target antigen is unknown.

TCRB transcripts that were expressed got sequenced, as all of the isolated RNA had been reverse transcribed. Libraries were prepared by immunoSEQ multiplex PCR; TCRdb keeps only in-frame clonotypes and omits some of them. The table records roughly 240,000 clones, approximately 25% of them present only once. The TCR originated in a young woman with type 1 diabetes. The sample consisted of naive CD4+ T cells from blood. This sequence joins TRBV30 and TRBJ1-1, with D perhaps matching TRBD1 (6 bases). DNA for the CDR3: TGTGCCTGGAGTCAACAGACAGGAGGCAGATCGAACACTGAAGCTTTCTTT. It codes for CAWSQQTGGRSNTEAFF.